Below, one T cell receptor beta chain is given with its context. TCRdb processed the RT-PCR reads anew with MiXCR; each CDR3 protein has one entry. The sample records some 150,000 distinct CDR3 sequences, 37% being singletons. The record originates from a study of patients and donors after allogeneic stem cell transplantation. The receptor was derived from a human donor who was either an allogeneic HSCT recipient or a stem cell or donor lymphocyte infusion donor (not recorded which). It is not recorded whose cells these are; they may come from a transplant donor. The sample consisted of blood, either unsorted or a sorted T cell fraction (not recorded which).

The CDR3 DNA reads as TGTGCCAGCAGCCAAGGAGGGAGGAATGAGCAGTTCTTC. This codes for CASSQGGRNEQFF. The chain combines TRBV3-1 with TRBJ2-1; D may be TRBD2 (6 bases). V was pared by 1 base and J by 7 bases, with 8 bases between. Germline CDR1 and CDR2: LGHDT and YNNKEL (reference sequence). This CDR3 spans 13 amino acids.